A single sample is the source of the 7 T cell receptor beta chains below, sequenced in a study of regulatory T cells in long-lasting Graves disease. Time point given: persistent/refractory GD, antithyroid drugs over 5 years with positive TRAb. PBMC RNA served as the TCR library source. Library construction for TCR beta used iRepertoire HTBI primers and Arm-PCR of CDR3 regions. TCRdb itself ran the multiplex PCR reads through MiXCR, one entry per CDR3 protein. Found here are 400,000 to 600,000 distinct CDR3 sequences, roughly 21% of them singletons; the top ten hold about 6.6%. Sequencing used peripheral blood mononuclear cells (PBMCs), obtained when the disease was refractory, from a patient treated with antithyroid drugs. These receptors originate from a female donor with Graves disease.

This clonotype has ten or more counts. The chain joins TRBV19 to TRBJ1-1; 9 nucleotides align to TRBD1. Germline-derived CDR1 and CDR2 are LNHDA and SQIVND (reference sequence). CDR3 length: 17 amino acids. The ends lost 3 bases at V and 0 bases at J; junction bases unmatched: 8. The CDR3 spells CASSMQQGASLNTEAFF. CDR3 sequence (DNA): TGTGCCAGTAGTATGCAACAGGGGGCCTCCTTGAACACTGAAGCTTTCTTT. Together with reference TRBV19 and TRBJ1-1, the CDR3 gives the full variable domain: DGGITQSPKYLFRKEGQNVTLSCEQNLNHDAMYWYRQDPGQGLRLIYYSQIVNDFQKGDIAEGYSVSREKKESFPLTVTSAQKNPTAFYLCASSMQQGASLNTEAFFGQGTRLTVV.

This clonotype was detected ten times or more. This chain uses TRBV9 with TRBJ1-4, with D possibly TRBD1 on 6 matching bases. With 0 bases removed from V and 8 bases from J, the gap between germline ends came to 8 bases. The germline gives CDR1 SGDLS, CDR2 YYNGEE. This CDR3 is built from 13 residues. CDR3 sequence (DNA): TGTGCCAGCAGCGTAGACGACAGGGAAAAACTGTTTTTT. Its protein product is CASSVDDREKLFF. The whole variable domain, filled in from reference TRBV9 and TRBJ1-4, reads DSGVTQTPKHLITATGQRVTLRCSPRSGDLSVYWYQQSLDQGLQFLIQYYNGEERAKGNILERFSAQQFPDLHSELNLSSLELGDSALYFCASSVDDREKLFFGSGTQLSVL.

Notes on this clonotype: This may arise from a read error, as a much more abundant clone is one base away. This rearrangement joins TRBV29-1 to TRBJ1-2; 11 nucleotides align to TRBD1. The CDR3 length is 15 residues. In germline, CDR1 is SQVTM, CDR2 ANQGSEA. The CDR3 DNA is TGCAGCGTTGAAGGGACAGGGGGCTCCATCTATAGCTACACCTTC. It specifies CSVEGTGGSIYSYTF.

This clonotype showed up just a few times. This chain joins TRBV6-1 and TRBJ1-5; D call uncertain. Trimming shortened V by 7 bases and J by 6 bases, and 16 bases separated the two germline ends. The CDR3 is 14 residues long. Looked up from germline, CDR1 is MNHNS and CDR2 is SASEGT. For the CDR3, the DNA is TGTGCCAGCAACCCTGGAAGAGGCGGTCAGCCCCAGCATTTT. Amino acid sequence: CASNPGRGGQPQHF.

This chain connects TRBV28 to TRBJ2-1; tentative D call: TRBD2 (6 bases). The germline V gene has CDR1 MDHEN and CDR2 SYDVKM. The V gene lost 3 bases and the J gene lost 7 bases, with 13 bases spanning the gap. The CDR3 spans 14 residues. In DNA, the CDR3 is TGTGCCAGCAGTTTCCTCGGGAGTGGTAATGAGCAGTTCTTC. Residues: CASSFLGSGNEQFF.

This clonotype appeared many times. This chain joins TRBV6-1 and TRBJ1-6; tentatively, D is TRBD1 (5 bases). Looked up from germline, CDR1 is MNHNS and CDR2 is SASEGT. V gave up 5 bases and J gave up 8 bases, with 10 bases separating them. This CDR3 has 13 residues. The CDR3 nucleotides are TGTGCCAGCAGTCAACAGGCCGATTCACCCCTCCACTTT. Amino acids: CASSQQADSPLHF.

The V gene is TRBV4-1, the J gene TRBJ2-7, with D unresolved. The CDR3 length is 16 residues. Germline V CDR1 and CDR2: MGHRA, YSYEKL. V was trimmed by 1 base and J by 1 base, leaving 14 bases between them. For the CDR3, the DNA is TGCGCCAGCAGCCAAGTGGTCAGGCCGGTATCCTACGAGCAGTACTTC. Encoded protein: CASSQVVRPVSYEQYF.